These 30 T cell receptor beta chains were sequenced from one sample in a study of CD8 T cells in ankylosing spondylitis. TCRdb recomputed calls from the 5' RACE reads with MiXCR, one row per CDR3 protein. Of about 240,000 distinct CDR3 sequences listed, less than 10% are singletons. Input material: blood, either unsorted or a sorted T cell fraction (not recorded which). These receptors came from a male donor with ankylosing spondylitis or in good health (not recorded which).

In its sample, this clonotype was seen many times. The J gene is TRBJ2-4, the V gene TRBV15, with a weak D call TRBD1 (6 bases). The germline V gene encodes CDR1 LNHNV and CDR2 YYDKDF (reference sequence). V shed 4 bases and J shed 1 base, with 8 bases lying between them. The CDR3 consists of 14 residues. The CDR3 reads CATSNRDAKNIQYF. In nucleotides, the CDR3 is TGTGCCACCAGCAACAGGGATGCCAAAAACATTCAGTACTTC.

The gene calls are TRBV7-6 and TRBJ1-1, with D possibly TRBD1 on 5 matching bases. Trimming took 1 base from V and 8 from J, leaving 11 bases between them. Germline assignment: CDR1 SGHVS and CDR2 FNYEAQ. The CDR3 covers 13 residues. Written as DNA, the CDR3 is TGTGCCAGCAGCTTAGTATCACAGGCCGAAGCTTTCTTT. Translating it yields CASSLVSQAEAFF.

This clonotype was recorded at least ten times. The chain links TRBV10-3 to TRBJ2-1; 10 bases match TRBD1. The V gene end was trimmed by 9 bases and the J gene end by 5 bases; junction bases not matched to a gene: 7. In germline, CDR1 is ENHRY, CDR2 SYGVKD. This CDR3 comprises 14 residues. The CDR3 reads CAMTGGPTNNEQFF. In DNA form, the CDR3 reads TGTGCCATGACAGGGGGCCCTACCAACAATGAGCAGTTCTTC.

This clonotype occurred many times. J is TRBJ2-3 and V is TRBV24-1; D may be TRBD2 (6 bases). The V gene's germline CDR1 is KGHDR and CDR2 SFDVKD. The CDR3 runs 15 residues. V dropped 1 base and J dropped 7 bases, with 14 bases sitting between them. The chain's CDR3 is CATSDFWGGGNTQYF. CDR3 in DNA: TGTGCCACCAGTGATTTTTGGGGAGGAGGGAATACGCAGTATTTT.

The chain links TRBV5-5 to TRBJ2-2; tentative D call: TRBD2 (6 bases). The CDR3 length is 16 residues. The germline CDR1 and CDR2 sequences are SGHKS and YYEKEE (reference sequence). V shed 3 bases and J shed 6 bases, with 18 bases lying between them. The CDR3 protein is CASSSRLGPFSGELFF. The CDR3, as DNA: TGTGCCAGCAGCTCCCGACTAGGACCGTTTTCCGGGGAGCTGTTTTTT.

About this clonotype itself: A much larger clone lies one base from this, so it may be a read error. V usage is TRBV27 and J usage is TRBJ2-7, with 10 positions matching TRBD2. CDR1 is MNHEY and CDR2 is SMNVEV in the germline V gene (reference sequence). This CDR3 region has 16 residues. The CDR3 reads CASSPLPLAGGREQCF. The CDR3 coding sequence is TGTGCCAGCAGTCCACTCCCTTTAGCGGGAGGAAGGGAGCAGTGCTTC.

A note on this clonotype: Being one base from a much bigger clone, this may be a read error. The chain has TRBV7-2 and TRBJ2-7; D gene ambiguous. Trimming stripped 8 bases from V and 3 bases from J, with 11 bases between. The CDR3 is made up of 12 amino acids. In germline, CDR1 is SGHTA, CDR2 FQGNSA. The CDR3: CASGIDNYEQYF. The CDR3 DNA sequence: TGTGCCAGCGGCATCGACAACTACGAGCAGTACTTC.

The rearrangement joins TRBV4-1 to TRBJ2-7; 9 bases are shared with TRBD2. The V gene's germline CDR1 is MGHRA and CDR2 YSYEKL. After removal of 8 bases from V and 5 bases from J, the junction contained 10 bases not matched to a gene. The length of the CDR3 is 14 residues. The CDR3 bases are TGCGCCAGCCGGTCGACTAGCGGACATGACGAGCAGTACTTC. It yields the protein CASRSTSGHDEQYF.

The DNA of the CDR3 is TGTGCCAGCAGCTTAGCAGGGAACATTCAGTACTTC. Its translation is CASSLAGNIQYF. The gene calls are TRBV7-9 and TRBJ2-4; the D is unclear. CDR1 is SEHNR and CDR2 is FQNEAQ in the germline V gene (reference sequence). Trimming cost V 0 bases and J 7 bases, with 4 bases left between them. The CDR3 length is 12 residues.

This clonotype was seen a few times. V and J are TRBV11-2 and TRBJ2-7; 7 bases align to TRBD2. The CDR3 spans 15 residues. The V segment lost 0 bases and the J segment 2 bases; nucleotides outside the gene matches: 4. The germline V gene has CDR1 SGHAT and CDR2 FQNNGV. DNA of the CDR3: TGTGCCAGCAGCTTAGATTTTGGGACTACCTACGAGCAGTACTTC. This gives the protein CASSLDFGTTYEQYF.

There are many counts of this clonotype. The gene calls are TRBV5-1 and TRBJ2-1; D gene unclear. V lost 0 bases, J lost 6 bases, and 13 bases lay in between. This CDR3 has 15 amino acids. Germline CDR1 SGHRS, CDR2 YFSETQ. CDR3 nucleotides: TGCGCCAGCAGCTTGGGAGGTCGCTCGAGCAATGAGCAGTTCTTC. Encoded protein: CASSLGGRSSNEQFF.

This clonotype was observed at least ten times. This chain connects TRBV18 to TRBJ2-1, with D tentatively TRBD2 (5 bases). Trimming cost V 6 bases and J 4 bases, with 13 bases left between them. Germline CDR1 reads KGHSH; CDR2 reads LQKENI. The CDR3 contains 14 residues. The CDR3 protein is CASSPSPTYNEQFF. CDR3 bases: TGTGCCAGCTCCCCTAGCCCTACTTACAATGAGCAGTTCTTC.

The rearrangement uses TRBV5-1 and TRBJ1-3; no clear D. The CDR3 consists of 16 residues. Germline assignment: CDR1 SGHRS and CDR2 YFSETQ. Trimming took 2 bases from V and 0 from J, leaving 12 bases between them. The CDR3 region has the DNA TGCGCCAGCAGCTTATCTCCTAGTGACTCTGGAAACACCATATATTTT. Protein product: CASSLSPSDSGNTIYF.

This clonotype was counted ten times or more. The genes are TRBV20-1 and TRBJ2-1, with 15 bases fitting TRBD2. CDR3 length: 12 residues. CDR1 is DFQATT and CDR2 is SNEGSKA in the germline V gene (reference sequence). The CDR3 here is CSRTSGRGEQFF. The CDR3 nucleotides are TGCTCCCGGACTAGCGGGAGGGGTGAGCAGTTCTTC.

This clonotype was counted ten times or more. The CDR3 reads CATISGSMSEAFF. For the CDR3, the DNA is TGTGCCACCATCTCGGGGTCCATGTCTGAAGCTTTCTTT. The rearrangement uses TRBV12-3 or TRBV12-4 and TRBJ1-1; D is ambiguous. The CDR3 has 13 residues. Trimming stripped 10 bases from V and 6 bases from J, with 18 bases between.

In its sample, this clonotype was seen a few times. J is TRBJ2-1 and V is TRBV14; TRBD1 or TRBD2 may be the D gene (5 bases each). Trimming shortened V by 0 bases and J by 3 bases, and 12 bases separated the two germline ends. The CDR3 is made up of 16 amino acids. Germline CDR1 is SGHDN and CDR2 is FVKESK. CDR3 nucleotide sequence: TGTGCCAGCAGCCAAGAAGGGACCAACATCTACAATGAGCAGTTCTTC. Translated, it gives CASSQEGTNIYNEQFF.

This clonotype was seen many times. The chain has TRBV19 and TRBJ1-1; no clear D. With 3 bases removed from V and 2 bases from J, the gap between germline ends came to 7 bases. CDR1 and CDR2 from the germline V gene are LNHDA and SQIVND (reference sequence). The CDR3 contains 13 residues. The CDR3 nucleotides read TGTGCCAGTAGTATTCAAACCAACACTGAAGCTTTCTTT. This gives the protein CASSIQTNTEAFF.

This clonotype was seen ten or more times. J is TRBJ1-4 and V is TRBV5-1; weak D call: TRBD1 (5 bases). Germline V gene lookup returns CDR1 SGHRS and CDR2 YFSETQ. The CDR3 runs to 15 residues. The germline V and J ends were trimmed by 1 base and 8 bases, with 15 bases remaining between them. CDR3 coding DNA: TGCGCCAGCAGCTTGAATCCCCAGGGCGGGGAAAAACTGTTTTTT. This translates into CASSLNPQGGEKLFF. Drawing the rest from reference TRBV5-1 and TRBJ1-4, the complete variable domain is KAGVTQTPRYLIKTRGQQVTLSCSPISGHRSVSWYQQTPGQGLQFLFEYFSETQRNKGNFPGRFSGRQFSNSRSEMNVSTLELGDSALYLCASSLNPQGGEKLFFGSGTQLSVL.

This clonotype came up many times. The chain carries TRBV2 and TRBJ1-5; D may be TRBD1 (5 bases). The CDR3 extends over 14 amino acids. The germline gives CDR1 SNHLY, CDR2 FYNNEI. V was clipped by 5 bases and J by 0 bases, with 8 bases between them. The DNA of the CDR3 is TGTGCCAGCAGTATCAGGGTTAGCAATCAGCCCCAGCATTTT. Protein product: CASSIRVSNQPQHF. The full variable domain, its missing parts supplied by reference TRBV2 and TRBJ1-5, is EPEVTQTPSHQVTQMGQEVILRCVPISNHLYFYWYRQILGQKVEFLVSFYNNEISEKSEIFDDQFSVERPDGSNFTLKIRSTKLEDSAMYFCASSIRVSNQPQHFGDGTRLSIL.

Ten or more counts support this clonotype. This sequence joins TRBV20-1 and TRBJ2-1; 9 nucleotides align to TRBD1. V lost 0 bases and J lost 2; bases outside the gene matches: 2. The germline V gene has CDR1 DFQATT and CDR2 SNEGSKA (reference sequence). This CDR3 spans 15 amino acids. The CDR3 loop reads CSARETGGPYNEQFF. CDR3 coding DNA: TGCAGTGCTAGAGAAACAGGGGGCCCCTACAATGAGCAGTTCTTC.

The table lists this clonotype with many counts. The chain employs TRBV25-1 and TRBJ1-5; possible D gene TRBD1, 5 bases. The length of the CDR3 is 15 residues. Germline values: CDR1 MGHDK, CDR2 SYGVNS. Trimming took off 0 bases at V and 9 bases at J, with 15 bases between the two ends. The CDR3 region has the DNA TGTGCCAGCAGTGAATATGGGACCCTGGGCCGGCCCCAGCATTTT. This encodes CASSEYGTLGRPQHF.

This clonotype was counted many times. The J gene is TRBJ2-3, the V gene TRBV5-1, with TRBD2 matching over 9 bases. The length of the CDR3 is 16 residues. V lost 6 bases and J lost 6; bases outside the gene matches: 14. The germline gives CDR1 SGHRS, CDR2 YFSETQ. The CDR3 here is CASTTEPSGTADTQYF. Here the CDR3 DNA reads TGCGCCAGCACCACCGAGCCTAGCGGGACGGCGGATACGCAGTATTTT.

The chain links TRBV6-1 to TRBJ2-2; 7 bases match TRBD2. This CDR3 contains 16 residues. With 7 bases clipped from V and 4 bases from J, the junction kept 12 bases outside the gene matches. The V gene's germline CDR1 is MNHNS and CDR2 SASEGT. CDR3 bases: TGTGCCAGCAATAACGGGGCTAGCGGTCGCACCGGGGAGCTGTTTTTT. This translates into CASNNGASGRTGELFF.

In its sample, this clonotype was seen a few times. The chain employs TRBV6-1 and TRBJ2-7; D perhaps matches TRBD1 (6 bases). CDR3 length: 15 amino acids. With 3 bases removed from V and 3 bases from J, the gap between germline ends came to 15 bases. Germline V gene sequence: CDR1 MNHNS, CDR2 SASEGT. CDR3 protein: CASSEPEQGIYEQYF. CDR3 DNA sequence: TGTGCCAGCAGTGAGCCGGAGCAGGGGATCTACGAGCAGTACTTC.

This clonotype was counted at least ten times. The V call is TRBV29-1, the J call TRBJ1-1; D perhaps matches TRBD1 (5 bases). V was shortened by 7 bases and J by 4 bases, with 16 bases between the two germline ends. The CDR3 totals 13 residues. CDR1 is SQVTM and CDR2 is ANQGSEA in the germline V gene. The DNA of the CDR3 is TGCAGCGCCAACGGGGGGGGGTCCACTGAAGCTTTCTTT. As protein: CSANGGGSTEAFF.

This clonotype has ten or more counts. The chain couples TRBV10-3 to TRBJ2-1; 8 bases are a match to TRBD2. The CDR3 loop spans 15 amino acids. V shed 4 bases and J 9 bases; nucleotides not matched to a gene: 11. Germline CDR1 reads ENHRY; CDR2 reads SYGVKD. This CDR3 reads CAISANGRAAFEQFF. CDR3 nucleotides: TGTGCCATCAGTGCGAACGGGAGGGCTGCTTTTGAGCAGTTCTTC.

The J gene is TRBJ2-6, the V gene TRBV7-3; D unclear. The V and J ends lost 5 bases and 0 bases respectively, with 11 bases between them. Germline V gene data show CDR1 as SGHTA and CDR2 as FQGTGA. There are 16 residues in the CDR3. CDR3 in DNA: TGTGCCAGCAGCGAGCTCAAGGGCTCTGGGGCCAACGTCCTGACTTTC. This encodes CASSELKGSGANVLTF.

This clonotype was observed at least ten times. The V gene is TRBV20-1, the J gene TRBJ2-5; the match to TRBD2 covers 8 bases. The J segment lost 6 bases and the V segment lost 5 bases, leaving 8 bases of the junction unmatched. This CDR3 has 13 amino acids. Germline V gene data show CDR1 as DFQATT and CDR2 as SNEGSKA (reference sequence). The CDR3 spells CSASRTGGKTQYF. The DNA of the CDR3 is TGCAGTGCTTCGAGGACGGGGGGGAAGACCCAGTACTTC.

This clonotype appeared many times. The V and J genes are TRBV19 and TRBJ2-4, with 7 bases aligning to TRBD2. Germline-derived CDR1 and CDR2 are LNHDA and SQIVND (reference sequence). J lost 6 bases, V lost 8 bases, and 7 bases had no gene match. This CDR3 comprises 13 residues. The CDR3 bases are TGTGCCAGTGCCTTGGGGGAGGGAAACATTCAGTACTTC. Protein: CASALGEGNIQYF.

This clonotype has just a few counts. The chain combines TRBV11-2 with TRBJ2-6; TRBD1 is a possible D gene (5 bases). The CDR3 consists of 18 residues. Germline lookup yields CDR1 SGHAT and CDR2 FQNNGV. Trimming took 0 bases from V and 2 from J, leaving 14 bases between them. The CDR3 is CASSLDLGLGAGANVLTF. In DNA form, the CDR3 reads TGTGCCAGCAGCTTAGACTTGGGGCTTGGGGCTGGGGCCAACGTCCTGACTTTC. The full variable domain, completed using reference TRBV11-2 and TRBJ2-6, is EAGVAQSPRYKIIEKRQSVAFWCNPISGHATLYWYQQILGQGPKLLIQFQNNGVVDDSQLPKDRFSAERLKGVDSTLKIQPAKLEDSAVYLCASSLDLGLGAGANVLTFGAGSRLTVL.